These 22 T cell receptor beta chains came from one sample sequenced in a study of glioma-infiltrating T cells. Using RNA template, CDR3s of TCR alpha and beta were amplified with iRepertoire arm-PCR. Using its own MiXCR run on the multiplex PCR reads, TCRdb lists one record per CDR3 protein. The data hold 400,000 or so distinct CDR3 sequences, with 41% observed a single time. Sequencing was performed on glioma tissue, nonneoplastic brain tissue, or PBMCs (not recorded which). The receptors come from a human donor with low-grade glioma or glioblastoma, undergoing nonglioma brain surgery, or in good health (not recorded which).

This clonotype has at least ten counts. Possible read error: a much larger clone is one base away. The rearrangement uses TRBV27 and TRBJ2-7; TRBD2 matches 10 bases. There are 17 residues in the CDR3. The V gene's germline CDR1 is MNHEY and CDR2 SMNVEV (reference sequence). The V segment lost 5 bases and the J segment 4 bases; nucleotides outside the gene matches: 14. The DNA for the CDR3 is TGTGCCAGCAGTACCTCCGGGACTAGCGAGAGGTTGTACGAGCAGTACTTC. It yields the protein CASSTSGTSERLYEQYF.

The sample holds one count of this clonotype. The chain is built from TRBV27 and TRBJ2-6, with D hard to call. Germline V lookup: CDR1 MNHEY, CDR2 SMNVEV (reference sequence). The CDR3 covers 17 residues. V was clipped by 5 bases and J by 0 bases, with 14 bases between them. The CDR3 loop is CASSEMGRSSGANVLTF. DNA for the CDR3: TGTGCCAGCAGTGAAATGGGCAGAAGCTCTGGGGCCAACGTCCTGACTTTC.

There are a few counts of this clonotype. J is TRBJ2-3 and V is TRBV5-1; D gene uncertain. Per germline, CDR1 SGHRS and CDR2 YFSETQ. There are 14 residues in the CDR3. V was trimmed by 1 base and J by 2 bases, leaving 8 bases between them. CDR3 sequence: CASSLSLNTDTQYF. DNA for the CDR3: TGCGCCAGCAGCTTGTCTCTCAACACAGATACGCAGTATTTT.

The chain is built from TRBV29-1 and TRBJ2-7; 8 bases are a match to TRBD1. The CDR3 length is 14 residues. Germline trimming cut 6 bases from V and 0 bases from J; bases unmatched to any gene: 7. CDR1 and CDR2 (germline): SQVTM, ANQGSEA. The CDR3 here is CSVGFGQGSYEQYF. The CDR3 DNA reads as TGCAGCGTGGGCTTCGGACAGGGCTCCTACGAGCAGTACTTC.

This clonotype was found many times. The chain couples TRBV6-2 or TRBV6-3 to TRBJ2-1, with D uncertain. The CDR3 extends over 12 amino acids. Germline values: CDR1 MNHEY, CDR2 SVGEGT. Trimming took 3 bases from V and 15 from J, leaving 15 bases between them. CDR3 region: CASSYLQTLLFF. The CDR3 nucleotides read TGTGCCAGCAGTTATCTCCAGACGTTGCTGTTCTTC.

Of note for this clonotype: One end of the junction does not line up with germline, which may come from a read error. This chain links TRBV5-1 with TRBJ1-1; a possible D gene is TRBD1 (6 bases). The length of the CDR3 is 14 residues. Germline V gene lookup returns CDR1 SGHRS and CDR2 YFSETQ. The CDR3 reads CATSTARGDTEASF. The CDR3 coding sequence is TGCGCCACCTCGACAGCCAGAGGGGACACTGAAGCTTCCTTT.

The chain couples TRBV20-1 to TRBJ1-6, with D unresolved. Germline V CDR1 and CDR2: DFQATT, SNEGSKA (reference sequence). CDR3 length equals 15 residues. Trimming removed 3 bases from V and 10 bases from J, with 19 bases in between. The CDR3 protein is CSARFPTGSDSPLHF. The CDR3 nucleotides read TGCAGTGCTAGGTTTCCTACGGGATCCGACTCACCCCTCCACTTT.

This clonotype was seen a few times. The rearrangement links TRBV7-9 to TRBJ1-1; unclear D gene. Germline CDR1 SEHNR, CDR2 FQNEAQ (reference sequence). V gave up 10 bases and J gave up 6 bases, with 3 bases separating them. The CDR3 contains 8 residues. The CDR3 loop reads CATSEAFF. CDR3 bases: TGTGCCACCTCTGAAGCTTTCTTT.

This clonotype was detected only once. The J gene is TRBJ2-5, the V gene TRBV28, with 7 bases aligning to TRBD1. Losses at the gene ends were 6 bases for V and 6 bases for J; bases not matched to a gene: 13. Per the germline V gene, CDR1 is MDHEN and CDR2 is SYDVKM. This CDR3 comprises 15 residues. CDR3 nucleotide sequence: TGTGCCAGCAGCTTAATAGGCCAGGGGGAGAAGACCCAGTACTTC. Protein: CASSLIGQGEKTQYF.

V is TRBV4-1 and J is TRBJ1-3; D is ambiguous. CDR3 length: 14 residues. Trimming left V 3 bases short and J 2 bases short, with 8 bases between. Germline CDR1 and CDR2: MGHRA and YSYEKL. The CDR3 DNA is TGCGCCAGCAGCCATCGGACGGCTGGAAACACCATATATTTT. Translated, it gives CASSHRTAGNTIYF.

This clonotype was seen a handful of times. The rearrangement uses TRBV7-2 and TRBJ2-7; the D gene could be TRBD1 or TRBD2 (6 bases each). V was pared by 4 bases and J by 4 bases, with 14 bases between. This CDR3 has 14 residues. CDR1 and CDR2 from the germline V gene are SGHTA and FQGNSA. CDR3 residues: CASSSQVGGYEQYF. The CDR3 DNA reads TGTGCCAGCAGCTCCCAGGTAGGGGGGTACGAGCAGTACTTC. The complete variable domain, with remaining parts taken from reference TRBV7-2 and TRBJ2-7, reads GAGVSQSPSNKVTEKGKDVELRCDPISGHTALYWYRQSLGQGLEFLIYFQGNSAPDKSGLPSDRFSAERTGGSVSTLTIQRTQQEDSAVYLCASSSQVGGYEQYFGPGTRLTVT.

This clonotype was seen at least ten times. This rearrangement joins TRBV7-9 to TRBJ2-7, with 13 bases fitting TRBD2. Germline V gene sequence: CDR1 SEHNR, CDR2 FQNEAQ (reference sequence). The CDR3 covers 15 residues. V lost 5 bases and J lost 2; bases outside the gene matches: 3. The CDR3 sequence is CASSQGLAGTYEQYF. Here the CDR3 DNA reads TGTGCCAGCAGCCAGGGACTAGCGGGAACCTACGAGCAGTACTTC.

As regards this clonotype: Just one base apart from a much larger clone, this may be a read error. The chain is built from TRBV6-2 or TRBV6-3 and TRBJ1-3, with D maybe TRBD1 (6 bases). CDR1 is MNHEY, CDR2 SVGEGT, per germline. The CDR3 has 15 amino acids. DNA of the CDR3: TGTGCCAGCAGACCGACAGGAACCTCTGGAAGCACCATATATTTT. Protein: CASRPTGTSGSTIYF.

There are a few counts of this clonotype. The chain joins TRBV28 to TRBJ2-7; D uncertain. V was clipped by 2 bases and J by 5 bases, with 16 bases between them. This CDR3 is 15 amino acids long. The germline V gene has CDR1 MDHEN and CDR2 SYDVKM. The CDR3 spells CASSLGASRTDEQYF. CDR3 sequence (DNA): TGTGCCAGCAGTTTAGGTGCCAGCCGGACCGACGAGCAGTACTTC.

This clonotype was seen repeatedly, ten times or more. V gene TRBV28 combines with J gene TRBJ1-5, with 8 nucleotides matching TRBD1. This CDR3 spans 17 amino acids. Trimming removed 6 bases from V and 4 bases from J; junction bases left unmatched: 14. Germline loops: CDR1 MDHEN, CDR2 SYDVKM. The CDR3 DNA is TGTGCCAGCAGCCCGACCCTCCCGACAGGGGTTAATCAGCCCCAGCATTTT. This codes for CASSPTLPTGVNQPQHF.

Many counts were recorded for this clonotype. The gene calls are TRBV20-1 and TRBJ2-7; D possibly corresponds to TRBD1 (5 bases). The CDR3 has 9 amino acids. The germline V gene has CDR1 DFQATT and CDR2 SNEGSKA (reference sequence). The chain's CDR3 is CRGLREQYF. Here the CDR3 DNA reads TGCAGGGGGCTACGGGAGCAGTACTTC.

V and J are TRBV20-1 and TRBJ2-7; D remains unclear. V was shortened by 4 bases and J by 3 bases, with 13 bases between the two germline ends. The CDR3 consists of 13 residues. Germline CDR1 DFQATT, CDR2 SNEGSKA (reference sequence). The chain's CDR3 is CSAKLPTDYEQYF. CDR3 nucleotides: TGCAGTGCTAAACTACCCACTGACTACGAGCAGTACTTC.

Worth noting for this clonotype: A much larger clone lies a single base off, so this may be a read error. The chain is built from TRBV6-1 and TRBJ2-5, with a possible D match to TRBD2 (5 bases). From germline, CDR1 is MNHNS and CDR2 SASEGT. The CDR3 runs to 17 residues. The V and J ends lost 3 bases and 11 bases respectively, with 28 bases between them. CDR3: CASSDTHTGIPYNEQYF. The CDR3 DNA reads TGTGCCAGCAGTGATACCCACACGGGGATCCCTTACAATGAGCAGTACTTC.

With regard to this clonotype: The junction and the germline gene differ at one end; a read error may be behind it. V is TRBV27 and J is TRBJ2-2, with 7 bases aligning to TRBD2. Germline V gives CDR1 MNHEY, CDR2 SMNVEV (reference sequence). This CDR3 comprises 17 residues. The CDR3 DNA reads TGTGCCAGCAATTTATCGAGAGGGAGGGCGAACACCGGAGAGCTGTTTTTT. It is translated as CASNLSRGRANTGELFF.

The rearrangement uses TRBV28 and TRBJ2-2, with TRBD2 as a possible D gene (6 bases). Trimming took 3 bases from V and 2 from J, leaving 37 bases between them. This CDR3 region has 24 residues. Looked up from germline, CDR1 is MDHEN and CDR2 is SYDVKM. The DNA for the CDR3 is TGTGCCAGCAGTTTGGCCTTCGATTCATTTCGGGGTAGGGAACTAGCCGACAACACCGGGGAGCTGTTTTTT. Its protein is CASSLAFDSFRGRELADNTGELFF.

This clonotype was seen more than once but under ten times. This chain connects TRBV5-4 to TRBJ1-5; no definite D call. The length of the CDR3 is 16 residues. The V gene lost 2 bases and the J gene lost 4 bases, with 16 bases spanning the gap. From germline, CDR1 is SGHNT and CDR2 YYREEE (reference sequence). The CDR3 DNA sequence: TGTGCCAGCAGCTTAAGGTCAGACGGAGGGAATCAGCCCCAGCATTTT. This codes for CASSLRSDGGNQPQHF.

This clonotype was found many times. The V and J genes are TRBV6-1 and TRBJ1-5, with 9 bases identical to TRBD1. V was pared by 9 bases and J by 0 bases, with 3 bases of the junction left unmatched. CDR3 size: 14 residues. The germline V gene encodes CDR1 MNHNS and CDR2 SASEGT. CDR3 coding DNA: TGTGCCAGTACAGGGGGCCTTAGCAATCAGCCCCAGCATTTT. It yields the protein CASTGGLSNQPQHF.